These T cell receptor beta chains were read from a single sample in a study of molecular identifiers for immune sequencing clone quantification. One entry per CDR3 protein results from TCRdb running MiXCR on the PCR reads. The sample lists 8,000 to 13,000 distinct CDR3 sequences, approximately 20% seen once, with over 1.5% in the top ten. Sequencing was done on a sample of naive CD8+ T cells from blood, with Jurkat cell RNA spiked in. The receptors originated from a human donor in good health. Some libraries in this study had Jurkat cell RNA spiked in. Both conserved end residues are part of each CDR3. D genes are given only for firm matches. Clone size appears in some rows only: once, few, many, or a class for an expanded clone.

j_gene: TRBJ2-3
abundance: medium-sized
d_gene: .
v_gene: TRBV10-3
CDR3aa: CAISRPGNADTQYF
CDR3nt: TGTGCCATCAGTCGTCCCGGGAACGCAGATACGCAGTATTTT

j_gene: TRBJ2-1
abundance: many
d_gene: .
v_gene: TRBV3-1
CDR3aa: CASSQDQGNEQFF
CDR3nt: TGTGCCAGCAGCCAAGATCAGGGGAATGAGCAGTTCTTC

j_gene: TRBJ2-7
abundance: .
d_gene: .
v_gene: TRBV6-2/TRBV6-3
CDR3aa: CASRSSAYEQYF
CDR3nt: TGTGCCAGCAGAAGTAGTGCCTACGAGCAGTACTTC

j_gene: TRBJ1-1
abundance: medium-sized
d_gene: .
v_gene: TRBV19
CDR3aa: CASSFLDSPNTEAFF
CDR3nt: TGTGCCAGTAGTTTCCTGGACAGCCCGAACACTGAAGCTTTCTTT

j_gene: TRBJ2-2
abundance: .
d_gene: .
v_gene: TRBV7-2
CDR3aa: CASSLSGTPTWRELFF
CDR3nt: TGTGCCAGCAGCTTATCCGGGACCCCTACCTGGAGGGAGCTGTTTTTT

j_gene: TRBJ2-2
abundance: .
d_gene: TRBD2
v_gene: TRBV7-9
CDR3aa: CASSFTPGGPSELFF
CDR3nt: TGTGCCAGCAGCTTCACACCGGGAGGGCCGTCGGAGCTGTTTTTT

j_gene: TRBJ2-3
abundance: many
d_gene: .
v_gene: TRBV12-3/TRBV12-4
CDR3aa: CASTLMGEKTDTQYF
CDR3nt: TGTGCCAGCACCCTAATGGGGGAGAAAACAGATACGCAGTATTTT

j_gene: TRBJ2-3
abundance: .
d_gene: .
v_gene: TRBV27
CDR3aa: CASSTRTISVTDTQYF
CDR3nt: TGTGCCAGCAGTACTAGGACTATTTCAGTCACAGATACGCAGTATTTT

j_gene: TRBJ2-2
abundance: medium-sized
d_gene: .
v_gene: TRBV7-6
CDR3aa: CASNSDTGELFF
CDR3nt: TGTGCCAGCAACAGTGACACCGGGGAGCTGTTTTTT

j_gene: TRBJ1-1
abundance: many
d_gene: TRBD1
v_gene: TRBV6-2/TRBV6-3
CDR3aa: CASSLTGGGTEAFF
CDR3nt: TGTGCCAGCAGTTTGACAGGGGGGGGAACTGAAGCTTTCTTT

j_gene: TRBJ1-4
abundance: medium-sized
d_gene: .
v_gene: TRBV6-5
CDR3aa: CASSYSKAATNEKLFF
CDR3nt: TGTGCCAGCAGTTACTCGAAGGCGGCAACTAATGAAAAACTGTTTTTT

j_gene: TRBJ1-1
abundance: medium-sized
d_gene: .
v_gene: TRBV7-9
CDR3aa: CASRPSETVFTEAFF
CDR3nt: TGTGCCAGCAGACCCTCTGAGACAGTGTTTACTGAAGCTTTCTTT

j_gene: TRBJ2-1
abundance: few
d_gene: .
v_gene: TRBV20-1
CDR3aa: CSARSSASNERFF
CDR3nt: TGCAGTGCTAGATCGTCCGCCAGCAATGAGCGGTTCTTC

j_gene: TRBJ2-7
abundance: medium-sized
d_gene: .
v_gene: TRBV7-8
CDR3aa: CASSSTGAAAYEQYF
CDR3nt: TGTGCCAGCAGCTCAACGGGGGCCGCGGCCTACGAGCAGTACTTC

j_gene: TRBJ2-7
abundance: .
d_gene: TRBD1
v_gene: TRBV5-1
CDR3aa: CASRQGGYEQYF
CDR3nt: TGCGCCAGCAGACAGGGGGGCTACGAGCAGTACTTC

j_gene: TRBJ2-3
abundance: many
d_gene: .
v_gene: TRBV19
CDR3aa: CASSITQRSTDTQYF
CDR3nt: TGTGCCAGTAGTATTACCCAGCGGAGCACAGATACGCAGTATTTT

j_gene: TRBJ2-5
abundance: medium-sized
d_gene: .
v_gene: TRBV7-6
CDR3aa: CASSLRLGDQETQYF
CDR3nt: TGTGCCAGCAGCTTACGTCTGGGGGATCAAGAGACCCAGTACTTC

j_gene: TRBJ2-5
abundance: few
d_gene: .
v_gene: TRBV6-5
CDR3aa: CASSALGATYQETQYF
CDR3nt: TGTGCCAGCAGTGCGCTCGGCGCAACGTACCAAGAGACCCAGTACTTC

j_gene: TRBJ2-2
abundance: many
d_gene: .
v_gene: TRBV28
CDR3aa: CASSFRGGNTGELFF
CDR3nt: TGTGCCAGCAGTTTCCGTGGGGGAAACACCGGGGAGCTGTTTTTT

j_gene: TRBJ2-2
abundance: many
d_gene: .
v_gene: TRBV3-1
CDR3aa: CASRSTGELFF
CDR3nt: TGTGCCAGCAGGAGCACCGGGGAGCTGTTTTTT

j_gene: TRBJ1-2
abundance: medium-sized
d_gene: .
v_gene: TRBV4-3
CDR3aa: CASTAWQGKVGANYGYTF
CDR3nt: TGCGCCAGCACCGCATGGCAGGGTAAAGTAGGAGCTAACTATGGCTACACCTTC

j_gene: TRBJ2-7
abundance: medium-sized
d_gene: .
v_gene: TRBV29-1
CDR3aa: CSVVPRGGYEQYF
CDR3nt: TGCAGCGTTGTCCCCAGGGGAGGGTACGAGCAGTACTTC

j_gene: TRBJ2-7
abundance: .
d_gene: .
v_gene: TRBV28
CDR3aa: CASSLGLTNYEQYF
CDR3nt: TGTGCCAGCAGTTTAGGACTAACAAACTACGAGCAGTACTTC

j_gene: TRBJ2-7
abundance: few
d_gene: TRBD1
v_gene: TRBV12-3/TRBV12-4
CDR3aa: CASSFEGAVEQYF
CDR3nt: TGTGCCAGCAGTTTTGAGGGGGCCGTCGAGCAGTACTTC